This entry lists 25 T cell receptor beta chains sequenced from one sample in a study of T cell changes during pregnancy in multiple sclerosis. The table came from immunoSEQ multiplex PCR; TCRdb's copy has only in-frame clones and leaves some out. This sample yields nearly 60,000 clones, of which around 90% are seen a single time; about 0.49% belongs to the top ten. The sample in question was CD4+ T cells from peripheral blood mononuclear cells, obtained after pregnancy. The receptors come from a female donor in good health, enrolled as a control in a pregnancy study.

This clone was seen only once. This chain links TRBV15 with TRBJ2-3; 8 bases align to TRBD2. V shed 5 bases, J shed 1 base, and the junction held 5 bases outside the gene matches. CDR1 is LNHNV and CDR2 is YYDKDF in the germline V gene (reference sequence). CDR3 length equals 15 residues. CDR3: CATSGKTSGTDTQYF. CDR3 in DNA: TGTGCCACCAGCGGGAAGACTAGCGGCACAGATACGCAGTATTTT.

V gene TRBV7-3 combines with J gene TRBJ2-3; TRBD2 matches 11 bases. Germline CDR1 reads SGHTA; CDR2 reads FQGTGA. Trimming took 4 bases from V and 5 from J; bases not matched to a gene: 8. The CDR3 length is 16 residues. The CDR3 nucleotides read TGTGCCAGCAGCTCCCGGTTAGCGGGGGGGAGAGATACGCAGTATTTT. Amino acids: CASSSRLAGGRDTQYF. Together with reference TRBV7-3 and TRBJ2-3, the CDR3 gives the full variable domain: GAGVSQTPSNKVTEKGKYVELRCDPISGHTALYWYRQSLGQGPEFLIYFQGTGAADDSGLPNDRFFAVRPEGSVSTLKIQRTERGDSAVYLCASSSRLAGGRDTQYFGPGTRLTVL.

This chain joins TRBV30 and TRBJ1-4; D not resolved. The CDR3 loop spans 14 amino acids. The V end lost 0 bases, the J end lost 4 bases, and 9 bases lay between the germline ends. The germline V gene has CDR1 GTSNPN and CDR2 SVGIG (reference sequence). CDR3 nucleotide sequence: TGTGCCTGGAGTGTCACAGCCCTTAATGAAAAACTGTTTTTT. This encodes CAWSVTALNEKLFF.

V and J are TRBV4-2 and TRBJ2-7, with a tentative D call TRBD2 (7 bases). CDR1 LGHNA and CDR2 YNFKEQ come from the germline V gene. The germline V and J ends were trimmed by 3 bases and 3 bases, with 12 bases remaining between them. The CDR3 spans 14 residues. The DNA for the CDR3 is TGTGCCAGCAGCCAGGCGGGGGCCTTCTACGAGCAGTACTTC. It translates to CASSQAGAFYEQYF.

The chain has TRBV5-4 and TRBJ1-1, with D hard to call. CDR3 length equals 16 residues. Trimming pared 4 bases from V and 1 base from J, leaving 17 bases between. Germline assignment: CDR1 SGHNT and CDR2 YYREEE (reference sequence). The CDR3 sequence: CASSQFPVATNTEAFF. Here the CDR3 DNA reads TGTGCCAGCAGCCAATTCCCGGTCGCAACGAACACTGAAGCTTTCTTT.

The J gene is TRBJ2-3, the V gene TRBV4-1; 11 bases line up with TRBD2. V was clipped by 5 bases and J by 2 bases; unmatched bases: 6. CDR1 is MGHRA, CDR2 YSYEKL, per germline. The CDR3 is 16 amino acids. Here the CDR3 DNA reads TGCGCCAGCAGCTCGGGACTAGCGGTTGACACAGATACGCAGTATTTT. As protein: CASSSGLAVDTDTQYF.

This chain uses TRBV10-3 with TRBJ1-2; 7 bases line up with TRBD1. The CDR3 is made up of 14 amino acids. The ends lost 6 bases at V and 0 bases at J; junction bases unmatched: 4. Germline V gene data show CDR1 as ENHRY and CDR2 as SYGVKD. This CDR3 reads CAIRGDSTNYGYTF. The CDR3 DNA reads as TGTGCCATCAGGGGGGACAGCACTAACTATGGCTACACCTTC.

V is TRBV19 and J is TRBJ1-3; the match to TRBD1 covers 8 bases. The CDR3 contains 13 residues. Germline V CDR1 and CDR2: LNHDA, SQIVND (reference sequence). Trimming at V came to 10 bases and at J to 2 bases, leaving 4 bases not matched to a gene. The CDR3 loop reads CATTTGAGNTIYF. The DNA for the CDR3 is TGTGCCACCACGACAGGGGCTGGAAACACCATATATTTT.

The V and J genes are TRBV19 and TRBJ1-4, with D perhaps TRBD1 (6 bases). The CDR3 spans 16 residues. Trimming stripped 4 bases from V and 7 bases from J, with 19 bases between. CDR1 is LNHDA, CDR2 SQIVND, per germline (reference sequence). The CDR3 DNA sequence: TGTGCCAGTAGTACAGAAGGGGGATGGCTAGGTGAAAAACTGTTTTTT. Translation gives CASSTEGGWLGEKLFF.

This rearrangement joins TRBV5-6 to TRBJ2-7; tentative D call: TRBD1 (6 bases). Germline CDR1 and CDR2: SGHDT and YYEEEE. The CDR3 spans 14 residues. Trimming stripped 7 bases from V and 0 bases from J, with 14 bases between. DNA for the CDR3: TGTGCCAGCGGAGAGACAGGTAGCTCCTACGAGCAGTACTTC. Protein: CASGETGSSYEQYF.

CDR3 region: CASSEGDVEEKLFF. Here the CDR3 DNA reads TGTGCCAGCAGCGAGGGGGACGTAGAAGAAAAACTGTTTTTT. The V gene is TRBV5-6, the J gene TRBJ1-4; D is perhaps TRBD1 (6 bases). The germline CDR1 and CDR2 sequences are SGHDT and YYEEEE. V was pared by 4 bases and J by 8 bases, with 15 bases between. The CDR3 is 14 amino acids.

The gene calls are TRBV10-3 and TRBJ1-2, with D perhaps TRBD1 (5 bases). V lost 5 bases and J 4 bases, leaving 11 bases between the germline ends. The length of the CDR3 is 13 residues. Germline V lookup: CDR1 ENHRY, CDR2 SYGVKD. As DNA, the CDR3 is TGTGCCATCAGTTTGGACACGGGCTATGGCTACACCTTC. It yields the protein CAISLDTGYGYTF.

V usage is TRBV27 and J usage is TRBJ1-1; a weak D match, TRBD1 (5 bases). Trimming stripped 5 bases from V and 2 bases from J, with 12 bases between. The CDR3 sequence is 14 residues long. Germline V lookup: CDR1 MNHEY, CDR2 SMNVEV (reference sequence). The CDR3 reads CASSTNQGNTEAFF. The DNA of the CDR3 is TGTGCCAGCAGTACGAACCAGGGAAACACTGAAGCTTTCTTT.

The genes are TRBV5-6 and TRBJ1-1, with D tentatively TRBD1 (5 bases). The CDR3 covers 15 residues. V shed 4 bases and J shed 4 bases, with 17 bases lying between them. Germline V gene data show CDR1 as SGHDT and CDR2 as YYEEEE. The DNA of the CDR3 is TGTGCCAGCAGCCCTATCTGGGGAAGGGGCACTGAAGCTTTCTTT. This codes for CASSPIWGRGTEAFF.

The gene calls are TRBV11-3 and TRBJ2-3; 9 bases agree with TRBD2. CDR1 SGHNT and CDR2 YENEEA come from the germline V gene. This CDR3 is 16 amino acids long. With V trimmed by 4 bases and J by 2 bases, 7 bases remained unmatched. As DNA, the CDR3 is TGTGCCAGCAGCTCGACCGGGACTAGCAACACAGATACGCAGTATTTT. This codes for CASSSTGTSNTDTQYF.

The chain uses TRBV11-3 and TRBJ1-1; perhaps TRBD1 as D (6 bases). The germline CDR1 and CDR2 sequences are SGHNT and YENEEA. CDR3 length: 14 residues. V was cut by 0 bases and J by 5 bases, with 10 bases left in between. The CDR3, as DNA: TGTGCCAGCAGCTTAGAGGCGGGGGCTACTGAAGCTTTCTTT. Its translation: CASSLEAGATEAFF.

This clone was detected once. V usage is TRBV5-1 and J usage is TRBJ2-3; the match to TRBD2 covers 7 bases. CDR3 length: 15 residues. V trimming: 5 bases; J trimming: 2 bases; junction bases outside the gene matches: 8. CDR1 and CDR2 (germline): SGHRS, YFSETQ. CDR3 DNA sequence: TGCGCCAGCAGTTGGGGGGGTCGCCCCACAGATACGCAGTATTTT. It specifies CASSWGGRPTDTQYF.

V gene TRBV2 combines with J gene TRBJ2-3; D gene uncertain. The CDR3 runs to 10 residues. Per germline, CDR1 SNHLY and CDR2 FYNNEI. The ends were cut back, 2 bases at V and 15 bases at J, with 9 bases in the middle. CDR3 residues: CASSEMASYF. CDR3 nucleotides: TGTGCCAGCAGTGAAATGGCTAGTTATTTT.

This chain joins TRBV5-1 and TRBJ1-1; TRBD1 aligns across 8 bases. V lost 1 base and J lost 5; bases outside the gene matches: 4. Germline V gene data show CDR1 as SGHRS and CDR2 as YFSETQ. The CDR3 covers 14 residues. The CDR3 is CASSLHRGVTEAFF. Written as DNA, the CDR3 is TGCGCCAGCAGCTTGCACAGGGGGGTGACTGAAGCTTTCTTT. The full variable domain, rest sourced from reference TRBV5-1 and TRBJ1-1, is KAGVTQTPRYLIKTRGQQVTLSCSPISGHRSVSWYQQTPGQGLQFLFEYFSETQRNKGNFPGRFSGRQFSNSRSEMNVSTLELGDSALYLCASSLHRGVTEAFFGQGTRLTVV.

This clone was found once. The chain carries TRBV2 and TRBJ2-7; D ambiguous. Germline lookup yields CDR1 SNHLY and CDR2 FYNNEI. V was cut by 7 bases and J by 4 bases, with 14 bases left in between. The length of the CDR3 is 13 residues. The CDR3 DNA follows: TGTGCCAGCAAGATGTTGACGGGTTACGAGCAGTACTTC. This encodes CASKMLTGYEQYF.

The chain couples TRBV30 to TRBJ1-5; D might be TRBD1 (5 bases). The CDR3 is made up of 13 amino acids. The V gene lost 2 bases and the J gene lost 9 bases, with 14 bases spanning the gap. Germline CDR1 reads GTSNPN; CDR2 reads SVGIG (reference sequence). CDR3 in DNA: TGTGCCTGGAGTAACAGTGACCAGGGGCCCCAGCATTTT. Protein sequence: CAWSNSDQGPQHF.

The chain combines TRBV19 with TRBJ2-1; D call uncertain. The CDR3 runs 15 residues. The V end lost 4 bases, the J end lost 0 bases, and 10 bases lay between the germline ends. Germline lookup yields CDR1 LNHDA and CDR2 SQIVND (reference sequence). The CDR3 here is CASSSEVSSYNEQFF. CDR3 coding DNA: TGTGCCAGTAGTAGCGAGGTGAGCTCCTACAATGAGCAGTTCTTC.

The V and J genes are TRBV5-1 and TRBJ1-2; 8 bases map to TRBD1. V was clipped by 5 bases and J by 5 bases; unmatched bases: 8. The CDR3 contains 14 residues. Per the germline V gene, CDR1 is SGHRS and CDR2 is YFSETQ. The CDR3 here is CASSTDRGGYGYTF. As DNA, the CDR3 is TGCGCCAGCAGTACCGACAGGGGAGGGTATGGCTACACCTTC.

The V call is TRBV4-2, the J call TRBJ2-5, with 16 bases that match TRBD2. The ends lost 4 bases at V and 5 bases at J; junction bases unmatched: 4. The CDR3 is 16 residues long. Germline-derived CDR1 and CDR2 are LGHNA and YNFKEQ. Written as DNA, the CDR3 is TGTGCCAGCAGCCCTGGGACTAGCGGGGGGGCCGAGACCCAGTACTTC. Protein product: CASSPGTSGGAETQYF.

The chain joins TRBV5-8 to TRBJ2-7; 7 bases align to TRBD1. Germline CDR1 and CDR2: SGHTS and YDEGEE. The CDR3 is made up of 14 amino acids. With V trimmed by 2 bases and J by 1 base, 3 bases remained unmatched. The CDR3 loop reads CASSFPGGSYEQYF. CDR3 DNA sequence: TGTGCCAGCAGCTTCCCAGGGGGATCCTACGAGCAGTACTTC.